The clone carrying this T cell receptor beta chain was observed at least ten times. The V gene's germline CDR1 is LGHNA and CDR2 YSLEER. Germline trimming cut 4 bases from V and 7 bases from J; bases unmatched to any gene: 11. The CDR3 extends over 16 amino acids. This sample is drawn from a study of identical twins. MiXCR, run by TCRdb on the 5' RACE reads, gives a single entry per CDR3 protein. The sample consists of about 160,000 distinct CDR3 sequences, roughly 3.3% of them appearing once. The clonotype comes from a man aged 18 to 29 in good health. Sequencing was performed on memory T cells sorted from blood. This chain joins TRBV4-3 and TRBJ2-7, with 12 nucleotides matching TRBD1. CDR3 in amino acids: CASSRNPGQGAGEQYF. The CDR3 coding sequence is TGCGCCAGCAGCCGGAACCCGGGACAGGGGGCAGGAGAGCAGTACTTC.